This TCR beta chain was documented in a study of shared clonotypes between healthy human individuals. General observations from the study: Larger estimated richness was generally recorded for naive subsets relative to memory subsets. Generation probability values for non-shared clonotypes were lower than those for clonotypes shared by all four donors.

The study ran the assay at deep level. Profiling relied on immunoSEQ multiplex PCR, and the TCRdb table lists in-frame clones only, not all of them. The profile shows 650,000 to 700,000 clones, 90% of them singletons. Per germline, CDR1 MDHEN and CDR2 SYDVKM. There are 14 residues in the CDR3. The trim removed 2 bases at V and 4 bases at J, leaving 5 bases unmatched. A note on this clone: The target antigen is unknown.

The V and J genes are TRBV28 and TRBJ2-7, with 7 bases that match TRBD1. The sample consisted of memory CD8+ T cells from PBMCs. Subset indicated: CD45RO+ cells pooled with CCR7-negative TemRA cells. The source is a man aged 18 to 35 in good health. Some clones in this sample may be carry-over from other donors' samples. CDR3 in amino acids: CASSLQGDTYEQYF. The CDR3 DNA sequence: TGTGCCAGCAGTTTACAGGGGGATACATACGAGCAGTACTTC.